This T cell receptor beta chain was sequenced during a study of CD8 T cells in ankylosing spondylitis (dated by TCRdb to about 2017). Broadly, across the study: To find TCR variants linked to disease, the study profiled T cell receptor beta repertoires in ankylosing spondylitis patients and healthy donors. The whole study cohort included 108 healthy donors and some 27 ankylosing spondylitis patients. Samples of peripheral blood were taken, and for ankylosing spondylitis patients, synovial fluid was collected as well. Overall results and qualifications from the work: According to the report, matched synovial fluid samples from ankylosing spondylitis patients were significantly enriched for the disease-linked clones. Blood from ankylosing spondylitis patients appeared to be characterized by a TCR beta motif made up of about 8 highly homologous amino acid variants. Some motif variants were previously reported in synovial fluid and blood of reactive arthritis patients, suggesting common disease-initiation mechanisms. A CD8+ phenotype was shown by the disease-linked clones, which were found at relatively low frequencies in peripheral blood.

A remark on this clonotype: Its binding antigen is unknown. Qualities for individual bases were not recorded, and no much larger clone is one base off.

Including the terminal cysteine and phenylalanine, the CDR3 comprises 13 residues. Of all the DNA, just the CDR3 is kept, 39 bases in frame from base 1. Sequencing relied on an Illumina HiSeq 2500. Quantitative 5'-RACE with molecular barcodes was used to prepare TCR beta libraries. Per the authors' processing: A new computational method, built on a probabilistic model of VDJ rearrangement, was used to identify disease-linked TCR variants. TCRdb reprocessing: public reads trimmed at Q25 with fastp, clones called with MiXCR, in-frame beta chains kept. Records with the same CDR3 protein are collapsed into one entry carrying the most frequent genes and DNA. The V and J calls and clone size are TCRdb's, not the authors'. The sample table lists a few hundred thousand distinct CDR3 sequences, about 17% of them with a count of one. Roughly 42% of the sample comes from the top ten.

Material: blood, either unsorted or a sorted T cell fraction (not recorded which). The receptor chain draws on TRBV21-1 and TRBJ2-1. TRBV21-1 is assigned pseudogene status. The TCR comes from a male donor with ankylosing spondylitis. Here is the DNA: TGTGCCAGCAGCCTGAGGTCGGGGAATGAGCAGTTCTTC. It is translated as CASSLRSGNEQFF.